This TCR beta chain is drawn from a study of control samples from healthy donors and cancer patients. The assay was immunoSEQ multiplex PCR, and TCRdb's table has in-frame clones only and misses some. This sample has approximately 100,000 clones, with around 89% found just once. This CDR3 is built from 12 residues. The V gene lost 3 bases and the J gene lost 0 bases, with 1 base spanning the gap. Germline CDR1 is SGHTA and CDR2 is FQGTGA. The chain is built from TRBV7-3 and TRBJ2-3; D call uncertain. This TCR derives from a man aged 60 to 69 with lung cancer. Specimen: PBMCs. CDR3 sequence reads: CASSFSTDTQYF. The DNA of the CDR3 is TGTGCCAGCAGCTTCAGCACAGATACGCAGTATTTT. Combining the CDR3 with reference TRBV7-3 and TRBJ2-3 gives the whole variable domain GAGVSQTPSNKVTEKGKYVELRCDPISGHTALYWYRQSLGQGPEFLIYFQGTGAADDSGLPNDRFFAVRPEGSVSTLKIQRTERGDSAVYLCASSFSTDTQYFGPGTRLTVL.